The source of this TCR beta chain is a study of blood T cell repertoires in COVID-19. At the level of the study: Samples taken during acute and convalescent COVID-19 were collected in the United States, Italy and Spain. PBMCs, B-cell-depleted T cells, or T cells were the source of the cDNA or gDNA that made up the material.

Authors' processing steps: Using reference gene primer amplification, nucleated cell counts were estimated. Produced via immunoSEQ multiplex PCR; TCRdb's table is partial and in-frame only. Clone size and the V and J calls come from that table; the DNA yielded D and trimming. The table records about 410,000 clones, about nine tenths of them present only once. From germline, CDR1 is MNHEY and CDR2 SVGAGI. The CDR3 is 15 amino acids. V dropped 0 bases and J dropped 7; count of bases not matched to a gene: 5. The sequence derives from a woman aged 25-40 years with active or convalescent COVID-19. Sample: peripheral blood. The genes are TRBV6-5 and TRBJ2-1; 8 bases map to TRBD2. This CDR3 is CASSYSNSGGNEQFF. In DNA form, the CDR3 reads TGTGCCAGCAGTTACTCGAATTCGGGGGGGAATGAGCAGTTCTTC.